The 2 T cell receptor beta chains presented below share a single source sample, sequenced in a study of blood T cell repertoires in COVID-19. Sequencing was performed with immunoSEQ multiplex PCR; in TCRdb, only in-frame clones are kept and a portion is missing. This repertoire shows around 400,000 clones, approximately 89% found once; its top ten account for approximately 1.5%. The sequencing input was PBMCs or T cells enriched from blood (not recorded which). These receptors were taken from a woman in her 30s who had recovered from COVID-19.

V usage is TRBV19 and J usage is TRBJ1-3; tentatively, D is TRBD1 (6 bases). CDR1 LNHDA and CDR2 SQIVND come from the germline V gene (reference sequence). The CDR3 totals 16 residues. Trimming stripped 5 bases from V and 0 bases from J, with 14 bases between. CDR3 region: CASSPGQGYSGNTIYF. CDR3 DNA: TGTGCCAGTAGTCCCGGGCAGGGGTACTCTGGAAACACCATATATTTT.

The V call is TRBV7-9, the J call TRBJ1-5, with D unclear. The CDR3 has 13 amino acids. V was trimmed by 5 bases and J by 5 bases, leaving 10 bases between them. Per the germline V gene, CDR1 is SEHNR and CDR2 is FQNEAQ (reference sequence). Written as DNA, the CDR3 is TGTGCCAGCAGCCTCGGCGGCTATCAGCCCCAGCATTTT. Translation gives CASSLGGYQPQHF.